This T cell receptor (beta chain) comes out of a study of post-analysis software for immune sequencing data. Broader study findings: TRBV5-6, TRBV5-1 and TRBV20-1 belonged to a set of a few TRBV segments that were more frequent in patients than controls. Multiple sclerosis patients had significantly lower normalized Chao1 diversity than controls.

The CDR3 consists of 14 residues. CDR1 is MDHEN, CDR2 SYDVKM, per germline. Built from TCR beta cDNA, the libraries had unique molecular identifiers in them. Between roughly 0.9 and 11 million T cells gave rise to approximately 520,000 cDNA molecules. Via MiXCR, TCRdb re-called the PCR reads, giving one row per CDR3 protein. The data show some 800,000 distinct CDR3 sequences, 40% to 55% seen once. Comment on this clonotype: What it recognizes is unknown.

This receptor was taken from a girl aged 10 to 17 with multiple sclerosis. V is TRBV28 and J is TRBJ2-4; D remains unclear. The DNA end is more similar to TRBJ2-7, so the J call may be wrong. The sequencing input was blood. For the CDR3, the DNA is TGTGCCAGCAGATCGGGTTTAGACCCCCACGAGCAGTACTTC. Translated: CASRSGLDPHEQYF.